The 5 T cell receptor beta chains listed next were all sequenced from one sample in a study of T-cell reconstitution after alpha-beta-depleted transplantation in children. It was with unique molecular identifiers that the TCRbeta library was prepared. MiXCR was run by TCRdb on the PCR reads, yielding one entry per CDR3 protein. Among 90,000 to 100,000 distinct CDR3 sequences listed, under 25% were seen once. Specimen: PBMCs, collected before TCRalphabeta/CD19-depleted stem cell transplant. The receptors were gathered from a boy between 2 and 10 years old with acute lymphoblastic leukemia, due to receive a stem cell transplant.

This clonotype occurred a few times. The chain couples TRBV7-2 to TRBJ2-1; the match to TRBD2 covers 10 bases. J lost 7 bases, V lost 2 bases, and 5 bases had no gene match. The length of the CDR3 is 15 residues. Per germline, CDR1 SGHTA and CDR2 FQGNSA. The CDR3 region has the DNA TGTGCCAGCAGCTTAACTAGCGGGACCCAAAATGAGCAGTTCTTC. It specifies CASSLTSGTQNEQFF. Using reference TRBV7-2 and TRBJ2-1 for the parts outside the CDR3, the full variable domain is GAGVSQSPSNKVTEKGKDVELRCDPISGHTALYWYRQSLGQGLEFLIYFQGNSAPDKSGLPSDRFSAERTGGSVSTLTIQRTQQEDSAVYLCASSLTSGTQNEQFFGPGTRLTVL.

A few counts support this clonotype. This chain joins TRBV9 and TRBJ2-7; unclear D gene. This CDR3 contains 13 residues. Germline CDR1 SGDLS, CDR2 YYNGEE. The V gene lost 1 base and the J gene lost 2 bases, with 7 bases spanning the gap. The CDR3 here is CASSVRVPYEQYF. The CDR3 DNA reads as TGTGCCAGCAGCGTACGAGTACCCTACGAGCAGTACTTC.

This clonotype turned up a few times. The V call is TRBV3-1, the J call TRBJ2-1; D is uncertain. Trimming pared 5 bases from V and 9 bases from J, leaving 8 bases between. The CDR3 runs 11 residues. Germline CDR1 reads LGHDT; CDR2 reads YNNKEL (reference sequence). CDR3: CASSDLGEQFF. In nucleotides, the CDR3 is TGTGCCAGCAGCGATCTGGGTGAGCAGTTCTTC.

This chain connects TRBV3-1 to TRBJ2-5; 9 bases match TRBD2. The CDR3 totals 15 residues. The V gene's germline CDR1 is LGHDT and CDR2 YNNKEL (reference sequence). V shed 0 bases and J 9 bases; nucleotides not matched to a gene: 8. This chain's CDR3 is CASSQETSGGWAQYF. CDR3 DNA sequence: TGTGCCAGCAGCCAAGAGACTAGCGGTGGGTGGGCCCAGTACTTC.

This clonotype was seen many times. The chain recombines TRBV19 with TRBJ1-2; D is unresolved. The V end lost 8 bases, the J end lost 3 bases, and 13 bases lay between the germline ends. There are 13 residues in the CDR3. Per germline, CDR1 LNHDA and CDR2 SQIVND (reference sequence). CDR3 sequence: CASRPGQDYGYTF. The DNA of the CDR3 is TGTGCCAGTCGACCGGGCCAGGACTATGGCTACACCTTC.